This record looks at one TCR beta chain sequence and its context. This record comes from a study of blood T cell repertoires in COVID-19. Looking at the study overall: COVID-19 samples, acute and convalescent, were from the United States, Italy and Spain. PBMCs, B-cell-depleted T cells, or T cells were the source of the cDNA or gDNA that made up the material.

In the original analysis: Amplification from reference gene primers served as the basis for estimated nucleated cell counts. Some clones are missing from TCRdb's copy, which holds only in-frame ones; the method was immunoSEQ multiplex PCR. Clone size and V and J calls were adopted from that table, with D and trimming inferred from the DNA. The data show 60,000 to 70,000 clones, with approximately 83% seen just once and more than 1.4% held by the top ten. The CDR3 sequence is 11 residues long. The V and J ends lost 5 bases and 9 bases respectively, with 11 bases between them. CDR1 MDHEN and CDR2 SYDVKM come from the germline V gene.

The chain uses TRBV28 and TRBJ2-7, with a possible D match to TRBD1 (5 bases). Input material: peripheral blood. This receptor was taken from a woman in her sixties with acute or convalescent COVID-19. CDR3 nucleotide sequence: TGTGCCAGCAGTAAAGACAGTTTGCAGTACTTC. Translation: CASSKDSLQYF.